The source of this T cell receptor (beta chain) is a study of OX40 agonist ivuxolimab in advanced cancers. Study details: The dose-escalation cohort was about 80% male, with a mean age of around 60 years, ranging roughly 23 to 79.

This table comes from immunoSEQ multiplex PCR, and its TCRdb copy is limited to in-frame clones, with some not included. The sample has 82,000 or so clones, around 83% seen once. As to this clone: Its antigen is not known.

Study results and caveats: CD4+ and CD8+ blood T cells expanded clonally by week 6 at 0.1 to 3.0 mg/kg. More expanded clones were found, on average, in CD8+ than in CD4+ T cells.

Germline CDR1 reads MNHEY; CDR2 reads SVGAGI. CDR3 length: 13 amino acids. V was pared by 8 bases and J by 0 bases, with 8 bases between. This sequence was found in an adult with an advanced solid tumor such as melanoma, head and neck, liver or kidney cancer. The chain is built from TRBV6-5 and TRBJ1-5, with a possible D match to TRBD1 (5 bases). The sequencing here drew on CD4+ or CD8+ T cells sorted from blood, taken in a trial of the OX40 agonist ivuxolimab. CDR3 residues: CASQGYSNQPQHF. The CDR3 bases are TGTGCCAGCCAGGGATATAGCAATCAGCCCCAGCATTTT.